The clone carrying this TCR beta chain appeared once. Since a much larger clone is just one base distant, this may be a read error. The sample belongs to a study of Graves' ophthalmopathy and Graves' hyperthyroidism. RNA transcripts were the source from which TCR beta CDR3 regions were amplified. The first round was an RT-PCR with HTBI primers, and the second round was a multiplex PCR. From the multiplex PCR reads, TCRdb called clonotypes with MiXCR, one entry per CDR3 protein. Of around 1.1 million distinct CDR3 sequences listed, roughly 35% are singletons. This CDR3 contains 16 residues. Germline V gives CDR1 SGHAT, CDR2 FQNNGV. No donor had other autoimmune disease, uncontrolled infection, pregnancy or lactation.

V is TRBV11-2 and J is TRBJ2-5; weak D call: TRBD1 (6 bases). The end of the DNA fits TRBJ2-7 better, so the J call may be wrong. Sequenced: peripheral blood or thyroid tissue (not recorded which). This sequence originates from an adult man with Graves' hyperthyroidism. The CDR3 reads CAGSLSSRDISYEQYF. In nucleotides, the CDR3 is TGTGCCGGCAGCTTAAGTTCCCGGGACATAAGCTACGAGCAGTACTTC.